Below, 15 T cell receptor beta chains from the same sample are listed, as sequenced in a study of cytomegalovirus exposure and HLA in healthy donors. Use of 60 Vbeta and 13 Jbeta primers characterized the PCR. Some clones are missing from TCRdb's copy, which holds only in-frame ones; the method was immunoSEQ multiplex PCR. The sample records around 30,000 clones, 65% to 75% being singletons. Sequences were obtained from PBMCs. These receptors came from a man between 45 and 60 years old in good health and CMV-seropositive.

This clone has only one observation. The chain recombines TRBV7-8 with TRBJ1-1, with 11 bases that match TRBD1. This CDR3 is built from 16 residues. V dropped 0 bases and J dropped 9; count of bases not matched to a gene: 9. CDR1 SGHVS and CDR2 FQNEAQ come from the germline V gene. The CDR3, as DNA: TGTGCCAGCAGCTTAGCCCCAGGACAGGGGGCCCTTAAAGCTTTCTTT. Translating it yields CASSLAPGQGALKAFF.

The CDR3, as DNA: TGTGCCAGCAGCGGATCCCCTTCCGGGGGGCGCGAGCAGTACTTC. This codes for CASSGSPSGGREQYF. The chain has TRBV9 and TRBJ2-7; D perhaps matches TRBD2 (7 bases). Germline values: CDR1 SGDLS, CDR2 YYNGEE. V gave up 3 bases and J gave up 6 bases, with 19 bases separating them. This CDR3 has 15 residues.

A few counts support this clone. The V and J genes are TRBV6-5 and TRBJ1-3; no clear D gene. This CDR3 region has 15 residues. V gave up 2 bases and J gave up 0 bases, with 8 bases separating them. Germline CDR1 MNHEY, CDR2 SVGAGI. The CDR3 spells CASSYGGTSGNTIYF. Here the CDR3 DNA reads TGTGCCAGCAGTTACGGCGGAACCTCTGGAAACACCATATATTTT.

The V and J genes are TRBV30 and TRBJ1-3; no reliable D call. V was clipped by 3 bases and J by 0 bases, with 9 bases between them. There are 14 residues in the CDR3. Germline CDR1 reads GTSNPN; CDR2 reads SVGIG (reference sequence). The CDR3 nucleotides are TGTGCCTGGAGCCCCGGAGCCTCTGGAAACACCATATATTTT. This gives the protein CAWSPGASGNTIYF.

The rearrangement uses TRBV4-1 and TRBJ2-1; 8 bases align to TRBD1. The CDR3 consists of 15 residues. Germline CDR1 is MGHRA and CDR2 is YSYEKL. The J segment lost 4 bases and the V segment lost 4 bases, leaving 6 bases of the junction unmatched. Written as DNA, the CDR3 is TGCGCCAGCAGCCTATCGACAGGGGCTTACAATGAGCAGTTCTTC. As protein: CASSLSTGAYNEQFF.

This clone has a handful of counts. The V gene is TRBV15, the J gene TRBJ2-5; tentatively, D is TRBD2 (5 bases). The CDR3 has 14 amino acids. From germline, CDR1 is LNHNV and CDR2 YYDKDF (reference sequence). Trimming took off 1 base at V and 7 bases at J, with 13 bases between the two ends. The CDR3 region is CATSRVARGGTQYF. CDR3 sequence (DNA): TGTGCCACCAGCAGAGTTGCGAGAGGAGGGACCCAGTACTTC.

The chain combines TRBV29-1 with TRBJ2-7; TRBD1 matches 11 bases. Germline CDR1 SQVTM, CDR2 ANQGSEA. The CDR3 length is 15 residues. V lost 4 bases, J lost 3 bases, and 8 bases stayed unmatched. CDR3 in DNA: TGCAGCGTTGTCTTATGGGGGACAGGGGGCTACGAGCAGTACTTC. It is translated as CSVVLWGTGGYEQYF.

Only a few counts were recorded for this clone. This chain uses TRBV15 with TRBJ2-1; unclear D gene. The CDR3 has 13 amino acids. V lost 0 bases to trimming and J lost 5 bases, with 5 bases between them. CDR1 and CDR2 (germline): LNHNV, YYDKDF (reference sequence). CDR3 coding DNA: TGTGCCACCAGCAGAGAGAGTCACAATGAGCAGTTCTTC. Its protein product is CATSRESHNEQFF.

The gene calls are TRBV5-1 and TRBJ2-2, with D maybe TRBD1 (6 bases). The CDR3 length is 15 residues. Trimming left V 4 bases short and J 0 bases short, with 10 bases between. Germline V gene lookup returns CDR1 SGHRS and CDR2 YFSETQ. CDR3 in amino acids: CASSDGQPNTGELFF. The CDR3 DNA is TGCGCCAGCAGCGATGGACAGCCGAACACCGGGGAGCTGTTTTTT.

The chain links TRBV4-2 to TRBJ2-7, with 9 bases aligning to TRBD2. The CDR3 has 15 residues. CDR1 and CDR2 (germline): LGHNA, YNFKEQ. With V trimmed by 4 bases and J by 0 bases, 4 bases remained unmatched. The CDR3 sequence is CASSLLAGSSYEQYF. The CDR3 DNA follows: TGTGCCAGCAGCCTCCTAGCGGGGAGCTCCTACGAGCAGTACTTC.

The chain has TRBV25-1 and TRBJ1-1; tentatively, D is TRBD1 (5 bases). The germline V gene encodes CDR1 MGHDK and CDR2 SYGVNS. The CDR3 loop spans 15 amino acids. Trimming pared 1 base from V and 1 base from J, leaving 10 bases between. The CDR3 here is CASSELERGNTEAFF. In DNA form, the CDR3 reads TGTGCCAGCAGTGAATTGGAAAGGGGGAACACTGAAGCTTTCTTT.

A note on this clone: The germline gene is not matched at one end of the junction; a read error may be the cause. The chain has TRBV6-1 and TRBJ2-7; weak D call: TRBD1 (5 bases). Germline assignment: CDR1 MNHNS and CDR2 SASEGT. This CDR3 has 15 amino acids. DNA for the CDR3: TGTGCCAGCAGCGAAGGGGCAGCAAGCTCCTACGAGCAGTACTTC. This gives the protein CASSEGAASSYEQYF.

This clone was observed a few times. J is TRBJ1-3 and V is TRBV5-1; a possible D gene is TRBD1 (6 bases). This CDR3 spans 14 amino acids. V dropped 3 bases and J dropped 2 bases, with 9 bases sitting between them. Germline V CDR1 and CDR2: SGHRS, YFSETQ. CDR3 region: CASSSGTPGNTIYF. CDR3 sequence (DNA): TGCGCCAGCAGCTCCGGGACACCTGGAAACACCATATATTTT.

The chain employs TRBV30 and TRBJ2-1, with D tentatively TRBD2 (5 bases). V lost 2 bases to trimming and J lost 6 bases, with 17 bases between them. The CDR3 is 15 residues long. Germline V lookup: CDR1 GTSNPN, CDR2 SVGIG (reference sequence). CDR3 protein: CAWSTRSKLGNEQFF. CDR3 in DNA: TGTGCCTGGAGTACCCGATCTAAACTAGGCAATGAGCAGTTCTTC.

The genes are TRBV15 and TRBJ2-3, with D possibly TRBD2 on 5 matching bases. The length of the CDR3 is 12 residues. Germline-derived CDR1 and CDR2 are LNHNV and YYDKDF (reference sequence). Trimming left V 5 bases short and J 7 bases short, with 10 bases between. DNA for the CDR3: TGTGCCACCAGCCTAGCCACGTATACGCAGTATTTT. Translation: CATSLATYTQYF.